Shown below are 14 T cell receptor beta chains from a single sample sequenced in a study of Graves' ophthalmopathy and Graves' hyperthyroidism. Amplifying from RNA transcripts, the study obtained TCR beta CDR3 regions. An opening RT-PCR round employed HTBI primers and preceded a second-round multiplex PCR. TCRdb reprocessed the multiplex PCR reads with MiXCR, giving one entry per CDR3 protein. This sample has 350,000 to 400,000 distinct CDR3 sequences, with 15% to 20% found just once. What was sequenced was peripheral blood. These receptor sequences come from a young woman with Graves' ophthalmopathy.

This clonotype was found many times. The rearrangement links TRBV6-5 to TRBJ2-5, with TRBD2 as a possible D gene (7 bases). The germline V gene encodes CDR1 MNHEY and CDR2 SVGAGI. The length of the CDR3 is 14 residues. Trimming removed 9 bases at V and 2 bases at J, with 16 bases between. CDR3 DNA sequence: TGTGCCAGTAGGGGGGGGGGGCCACAAGAGACCCAGTACTTC. Translated: CASRGGGPQETQYF.

The table lists this clonotype with many counts. The chain has TRBV4-3 and TRBJ2-7; D gene ambiguous. The CDR3 extends over 16 amino acids. Germline CDR1 reads LGHNA; CDR2 reads YSLEER. Trimming cost V 0 bases and J 3 bases, with 15 bases left between them. CDR3 amino acids: CASSQDLGSLLYEQYF. DNA for the CDR3: TGCGCCAGCAGCCAAGATCTGGGCAGTCTTCTCTACGAGCAGTACTTC.

The J gene is TRBJ1-1, the V gene TRBV6-2 or TRBV6-3; 9 positions agree with TRBD1. The germline CDR1 and CDR2 sequences are MNHEY and SVGEGT. With V trimmed by 5 bases and J by 5 bases, 9 bases remained unmatched. This CDR3 contains 15 residues. The CDR3 nucleotides read TGTGCCAGCAGTGTAAGGACAGGGGTGAGGACTGAAGCTTTCTTT. Encoded protein: CASSVRTGVRTEAFF.

This clonotype appeared many times. The chain carries TRBV15 and TRBJ2-7; D is unresolved. Trimming stripped 0 bases from V and 6 bases from J, with 3 bases between. Germline lookup yields CDR1 LNHNV and CDR2 YYDKDF (reference sequence). The CDR3 covers 11 residues. The CDR3 DNA follows: TGTGCCACCAGCAGAGAAGGCGAGCAGTACTTC. Translated, it gives CATSREGEQYF.

This clonotype was recorded at least ten times. This chain connects TRBV6-2 or TRBV6-3 to TRBJ1-2, with D hard to call. V lost 4 bases, J lost 7 bases, and 13 bases lay in between. The CDR3 spans 13 residues. The germline V gene has CDR1 MNHEY and CDR2 SVGEGT. As DNA, the CDR3 is TGTGCCAGCAGTTCCCCCTGGTGGAGTGGCTACACCTTC. It specifies CASSSPWWSGYTF.

This clonotype was detected many times. This chain connects TRBV12-3 or TRBV12-4 to TRBJ1-1; maybe TRBD1 (5 bases). The V gene lost 6 bases and the J gene lost 0 bases, with 14 bases spanning the gap. This CDR3 is 15 amino acids long. CDR3 DNA: TGTGCCAGCAGCCGGAGACAGTCCCTGAACACTGAAGCTTTCTTT. Its protein is CASSRRQSLNTEAFF.

This clonotype was counted at least ten times. The V call is TRBV4-1, the J call TRBJ1-1; the match to TRBD1 covers 7 bases. The CDR3 is 17 amino acids. Germline CDR1 MGHRA, CDR2 YSYEKL. V was pared by 0 bases and J by 3 bases, with 10 bases of the junction left unmatched. The CDR3: CASSQDPNRGGDTEAFF. As DNA, the CDR3 is TGCGCCAGCAGCCAAGATCCAAACAGGGGAGGGGACACTGAAGCTTTCTTT.

This clonotype was observed many times. V is TRBV20-1 and J is TRBJ1-1; 7 bases align to TRBD1. This CDR3 comprises 13 residues. Per germline, CDR1 DFQATT and CDR2 SNEGSKA (reference sequence). V lost 6 bases to trimming and J lost 0 bases; unmatched junction nucleotides: 4. The CDR3 DNA reads as TGCAGTGCCAACAGGGGACTGAACACTGAAGCTTTCTTT. Amino acids: CSANRGLNTEAFF.

This clonotype has at least ten counts. This rearrangement joins TRBV28 to TRBJ2-4; a weak D match, TRBD1 (5 bases). This CDR3 has 12 residues. The germline V gene has CDR1 MDHEN and CDR2 SYDVKM. The germline V and J ends were trimmed by 5 bases and 9 bases, with 11 bases remaining between them. The CDR3 region is CASSPLGRIQYF. CDR3 DNA sequence: TGTGCCAGCAGTCCTTTGGGGCGCATTCAGTACTTC.

In this sample, this clonotype turned up many times. The chain combines TRBV7-2 with TRBJ2-5; 7 bases fit TRBD2. The CDR3 runs 14 residues. V dropped 5 bases and J dropped 5; count of bases not matched to a gene: 8. Germline values: CDR1 SGHTA, CDR2 FQGNSA. CDR3 sequence (DNA): TGTGCCAGCAGCCGACAACCAGCGGGGGAGACCCAGTACTTC. Encoded protein: CASSRQPAGETQYF. Combining the CDR3 with reference TRBV7-2 and TRBJ2-5 gives the whole variable domain GAGVSQSPSNKVTEKGKDVELRCDPISGHTALYWYRQSLGQGLEFLIYFQGNSAPDKSGLPSDRFSAERTGGSVSTLTIQRTQQEDSAVYLCASSRQPAGETQYFGPGTRLLVL.

The table lists this clonotype with many counts. The chain employs TRBV27 and TRBJ1-6, with 7 bases that match TRBD1. Germline V gives CDR1 MNHEY, CDR2 SMNVEV (reference sequence). This CDR3 spans 14 amino acids. The V and J ends lost 7 bases and 7 bases, in that order; junction bases with no gene match: 7. The CDR3 sequence is CASTKGQMNSPLHF. The CDR3 DNA reads as TGTGCCAGCACCAAGGGACAGATGAATTCACCCCTCCACTTT.

This clonotype occurred many times. This chain links TRBV6-5 with TRBJ2-7; TRBD1 aligns across 9 bases. Germline V gene sequence: CDR1 MNHEY, CDR2 SVGAGI. This CDR3 is 15 amino acids long. The J segment lost 1 base and the V segment lost 2 bases, leaving 3 bases of the junction unmatched. CDR3 sequence: CASSYRDRASYEQYF. CDR3 nucleotides: TGTGCCAGCAGTTACCGGGACAGGGCTTCCTACGAGCAGTACTTC.

This clonotype was found many times. V usage is TRBV7-2 and J usage is TRBJ2-5; 9 bases line up with TRBD2. CDR3 length: 15 amino acids. J gave up 4 bases and V 6 bases, and 9 bases lay outside the gene matches. Per the germline V gene, CDR1 is SGHTA and CDR2 is FQGNSA. CDR3 sequence: CASSTGGGVGETQYF. DNA of the CDR3: TGTGCCAGCAGTACAGGCGGGGGGGTCGGAGAGACCCAGTACTTC.

This clonotype was seen repeatedly, ten times or more. CDR3 sequence: CASRQSPGEAFF. CDR3 DNA: TGTGCCAGCAGGCAATCCCCAGGTGAAGCTTTCTTT. The chain has TRBV11-2 and TRBJ1-1; no clear D. The CDR3 is made up of 12 amino acids. V lost 6 bases, J lost 7 bases, and 12 bases lay in between. Germline values: CDR1 SGHAT, CDR2 FQNNGV. The full variable domain, its missing parts supplied by reference TRBV11-2 and TRBJ1-1, is EAGVAQSPRYKIIEKRQSVAFWCNPISGHATLYWYQQILGQGPKLLIQFQNNGVVDDSQLPKDRFSAERLKGVDSTLKIQPAKLEDSAVYLCASRQSPGEAFFGQGTRLTVV.